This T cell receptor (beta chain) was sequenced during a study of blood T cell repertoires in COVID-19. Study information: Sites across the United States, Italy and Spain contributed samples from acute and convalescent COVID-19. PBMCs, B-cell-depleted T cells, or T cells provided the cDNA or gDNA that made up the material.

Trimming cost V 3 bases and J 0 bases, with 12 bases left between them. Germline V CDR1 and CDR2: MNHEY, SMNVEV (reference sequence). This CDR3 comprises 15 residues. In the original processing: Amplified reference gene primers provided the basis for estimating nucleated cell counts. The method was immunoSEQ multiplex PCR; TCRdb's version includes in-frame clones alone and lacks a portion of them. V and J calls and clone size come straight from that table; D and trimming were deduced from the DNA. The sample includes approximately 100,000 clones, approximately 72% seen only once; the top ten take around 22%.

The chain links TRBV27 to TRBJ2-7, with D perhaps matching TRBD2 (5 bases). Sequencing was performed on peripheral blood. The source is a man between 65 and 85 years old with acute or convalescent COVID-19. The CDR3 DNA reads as TGTGCCAGCAGTTTCAGTCTAGCCAACTCCTACGAGCAGTACTTC. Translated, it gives CASSFSLANSYEQYF.